This passage covers 3 T cell receptor beta chains from one sample sequenced in a study of CD8 T cells in Susac syndrome. Reverse transcription used roughly 0.45 to 1 ug RNA and random hexamers. TCRdb reanalysed the immunoSEQ multiplex PCR reads using MiXCR and keeps one entry per CDR3 protein. The sample gives more than 150,000 distinct CDR3 sequences, around 90% of which show up once; 0.065% to 0.085% is in the top ten. Specimen: CD4+ T cells from PBMCs. The origin of the receptors is a human donor in good health.

The gene calls are TRBV4-3 and TRBJ1-6; D is possibly TRBD1 (5 bases). Trimming removed 1 base at V and 8 bases at J, with 9 bases between. This CDR3 is built from 14 residues. Looked up from germline, CDR1 is LGHNA and CDR2 is YSLEER. The DNA for the CDR3 is TGCGCCAGCAGCCAAGTAGGGACTCATTCACCCCTCCACTTT. As protein: CASSQVGTHSPLHF.

In its sample, this clonotype was seen once. The chain employs TRBV28 and TRBJ2-1; 15 bases fit TRBD2. Germline trimming cut 6 bases from V and 7 bases from J; bases unmatched to any gene: 7. This CDR3 comprises 16 residues. Per the germline V gene, CDR1 is MDHEN and CDR2 is SYDVKM. CDR3 bases: TGTGCCAGCAGATCGTCCGGGACTAGCGGGAGGAATGAGCAGTTCTTC. Translating gives CASRSSGTSGRNEQFF. The full variable domain, rest sourced from reference TRBV28 and TRBJ2-1, is DVKVTQSSRYLVKRTGEKVFLECVQDMDHENMFWYRQDPGLGLRLIYFSYDVKMKEKGDIPEGYSVSREKKERFSLILESASTNQTSMYLCASRSSGTSGRNEQFFGPGTRLTVL.

This sequence joins TRBV29-1 and TRBJ1-2, with 7 positions matching TRBD1. Per germline, CDR1 SQVTM and CDR2 ANQGSEA. The CDR3 consists of 12 residues. The junction had 5 bases not matched to a gene; V was cut back by 7 bases and J by 3 bases. CDR3 in amino acids: CSARGQYYGYTF. The CDR3 DNA is TGCAGCGCCCGGGGACAGTACTATGGCTACACCTTC.